The entry that follows covers one TCR beta chain sequence. Its antigen is still unknown. Other DNA variants within this sample encode the same CDR3. The data were taken from a study of cytomegalovirus exposure and HLA in healthy donors. Study-level background: An analysis done earlier identified 117 million unique TCR beta sequences from about 179 million T cells.

Germline assignment: CDR1 SGHRS and CDR2 YFSETQ. This CDR3 has 14 residues. The ends were cut back, 0 bases at V and 2 bases at J, with 8 bases in the middle. Study-wide points: A further, later analysis showed that HLA-associated TCR beta chains (compared with equally common others) were more clonally expanded.

PCR involved 60 Vbeta and 13 Jbeta primers. Sequenced by immunoSEQ multiplex PCR; TCRdb stores in-frame clones only, minus some. This sample's table reports over 45,000 clones. Material: PBMCs. The receptor comes from a woman between 18 and 30 years old in good health and CMV-seronegative. This sequence joins TRBV5-1 and TRBJ1-1, with D tentatively TRBD1 (5 bases). CDR3 residues: CASSLDRPNTEAFF. CDR3 nucleotide sequence: TGCGCCAGCAGCTTGGACAGGCCCAACACTGAAGCTTTCTTT.